Sequencing of this T cell receptor beta chain was carried out in a study of patients and donors after allogeneic stem cell transplantation. The CDR3 has 12 residues. Losses at the gene ends were 10 bases for V and 4 bases for J; bases not matched to a gene: 4. TCRdb re-called the RT-PCR reads with MiXCR, one entry per CDR3 protein. The table includes 900,000 to 1,000,000 distinct CDR3 sequences, around 17% detected once. The rearrangement joins TRBV12-3 or TRBV12-4 to TRBJ2-3; 8 positions match TRBD2. This clonotype was sampled from a human donor who was either an allogeneic HSCT recipient or a stem cell or donor lymphocyte infusion donor (not recorded which). It is not recorded whose cells these are; they may come from a transplant donor. The sample comprised blood, either unsorted or a sorted T cell fraction (not recorded which). The DNA for the CDR3 is TGTGCCACCCGGGGGGGGTCAGATACGCAGTATTTT. Its translation: CATRGGSDTQYF.